This TCR beta chain came from a study of T cell responses to AZD1222 COVID-19 vaccine. Worth noting for this clone: Its antigen is currently unknown.

Broader study findings: Repertoire collection took place solely once the T cell response had peaked. With two AZD1222 doses given, Spike-specific TCR breadth and depth both rose.

The CDR3 sequence is 14 residues long. Per the germline V gene, CDR1 is MNHNS and CDR2 is SASEGT. V shed 0 bases and J shed 3 bases, with 9 bases lying between them. Assay: immunoSEQ multiplex PCR; the TCRdb copy retains only in-frame clones and omits some. The sample lists 150,000 or so clones, approximately 87% occurring once. The receptor was isolated from an adult in good health. The sequencing here drew on peripheral blood, taken on day 0 of MenACWY control vaccination. V usage is TRBV6-1 and J usage is TRBJ2-7; possibly TRBD1 or TRBD2 for D (5 bases each). In DNA, the CDR3 is TGTGCCAGCAGTGAAGCTCAGGGAGACTACGAGCAGTACGTC. Translation gives CASSEAQGDYEQYV.